The entry below describes one T cell receptor beta chain. At least ten counts were recorded for this clonotype. What antigen it recognizes has not been identified. One base away there is no much larger clone; base qualities are not given. The CDR3 holds 15 amino acids from the cysteine to the phenylalanine. The kept DNA is CDR3 alone, 45 bases in frame from the first base. V gives up 5 bases and J gives up 7 bases, and the segment between their germline ends measures 21 bases. CDR1 and CDR2, looked up from the germline V gene (reference sequence), are SGHAT and FQDESV. This sample was taken from a study of T cells in Graves' hyperthyroidism and ophthalmopathy (dated by TCRdb to about 2019). Study-level background: Peripheral blood was collected at initial diagnosis, before any treatment. To identify distinguishing TCR V-J signatures, a discovery cohort of some 99 patients was used, comprising some 45 with Graves' ophthalmopathy and 55 to 65 with stable Graves' hyperthyroidism. Prospective prediction of ophthalmopathy was tested in an independent validation cohort consisting of 18 hyperthyroidism patients and 15 or so patients who later progressed to ophthalmopathy. The 100 or so discovery patients were randomly divided into training and test sets at a 7:3 ratio. The study also compared thyroid tissue and blood T-cell repertoires from several Graves' hyperthyroidism patients. After sampling, hyperthyroidism patients received methimazole starting at 30 mg daily, and ophthalmopathy patients received high-dose intravenous methylprednisolone. According to the paper, TCR Vbeta CDR3 sequencing was carried out on over 130 peripheral blood samples, which came from fewer than 50 ophthalmopathy, under 85 hyperthyroidism and roughly 17 progressor patients. Overall study results and their limits: No statistical method was used to fix the sample size in advance, and group allocation was not hidden from the investigators. A 13 V-J signature model separated ophthalmopathy from stable hyperthyroidism, with about 90% sensitivity and just under 84% specificity in cross-validation and 80%/75% in testing. Most expanded thyroid clonotypes (frequency above 0.001) were also detected in blood, a finding suggesting that blood repertoires may reflect thyroid immune responses. In validation, the model predicted progression to ophthalmopathy with over 65% sensitivity and approximately 72% specificity, a median of about 6.7 months before onset.

TCR beta CDR3 regions were amplified from RNA transcripts. The TCR CDR3 was subjected to a first round of RT-PCR using the HTBI primer set and the Qiagen OneStep RT-PCR kit. Libraries were constructed in a second round of multiplex PCR, after which size selection and purification were performed. The libraries were sequenced on an Illumina HiSeq2000 using paired-end 100 bp reads. As for the original processing: SOAPnuke was used to process the raw data, throwing out any read that contained adapters or uncalled bases, had a mean Phred below 15, or lacked an exact constant-primer or identifier match. High-quality paired reads were merged using COPE v1.2.5, and each unique nucleotide sequence was defined as a clonotype. MiTCR v1.1 was used to align the clonotypes against IMGT TRBV, TRBD and TRBJ reference segments. Only V-J combinations with frequency above 0.0001, covering 99% to 99.2% of repertoires, were analysed. A TCS score was defined as the ratio between F50 (clonal expansion) and ExV (chaos), using BLOSUM62-based TCRdist between CDR3 peptides within each V-J. Welch's t-statistics and random forest reduced fewer than 600 V-J features to fewer than 15, which were used in a naive Bayes classifier (R e1071). TCRdb ran its own pipeline on the public reads, namely fastp trimming at Q25 and MiXCR clone calling, and kept in-frame beta chains. Every CDR3 protein is listed once, alongside the most common genes and DNA of its rows. None of the V and J calls come from the authors' own analysis; TCRdb made them. The sample table lists hundreds of thousands of distinct CDR3 sequences, 16% of them with a count of one. 3.8% of the sample rests with the top ten.

Stable Graves' hyperthyroidism was defined as no progression to ophthalmopathy during 18 months of follow-up. Hyperthyroidism patients were newly diagnosed, had a disease duration of under 2 months, and were aged 18 to 65 years. Any patient with an uncontrolled infection, another autoimmune disease, pregnancy or lactation was excluded. Clinical symptoms, serum thyroxine and TRAb, thyroid ultrasound, and orbital computed tomography formed the basis for the diagnoses. PBMCs were separated from approximately 10 ml of fresh peripheral blood using Ficoll-Paque density gradient centrifugation. Total RNA was extracted with Trizol reagent, and quality was checked on an Agilent 2100 Bioanalyzer.

The receptor's source is a woman in her 30s with Graves' hyperthyroidism. The chain is made from TRBV11-1 and TRBJ2-7, with TRBD2 perhaps the D gene, on 7 matching bases. Material: blood. The CDR3 here reads CASSLDRGATSEQYF. The nucleotide sequence is TGTGCCAGCAGCCTCGATCGGGGGGCAACGAGTGAGCAGTACTTC.